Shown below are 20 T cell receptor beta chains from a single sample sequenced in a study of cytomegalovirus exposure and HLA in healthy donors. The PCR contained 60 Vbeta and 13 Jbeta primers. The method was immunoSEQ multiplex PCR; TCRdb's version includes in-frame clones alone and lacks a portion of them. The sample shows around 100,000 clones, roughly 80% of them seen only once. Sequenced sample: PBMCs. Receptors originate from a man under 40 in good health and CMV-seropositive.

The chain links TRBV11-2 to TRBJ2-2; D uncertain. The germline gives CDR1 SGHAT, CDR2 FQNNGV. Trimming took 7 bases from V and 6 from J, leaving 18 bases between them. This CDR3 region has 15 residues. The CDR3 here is CASTVDAAAAGELFF. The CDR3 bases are TGTGCCAGCACCGTTGACGCGGCAGCTGCCGGGGAGCTGTTTTTT.

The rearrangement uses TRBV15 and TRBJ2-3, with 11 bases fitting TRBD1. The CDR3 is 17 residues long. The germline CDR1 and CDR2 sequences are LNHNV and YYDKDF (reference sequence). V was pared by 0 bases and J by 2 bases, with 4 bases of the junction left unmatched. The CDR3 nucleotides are TGTGCCACCAGCAGAGAGAGGGGACAGGGGGACACAGATACGCAGTATTTT. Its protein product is CATSRERGQGDTDTQYF.

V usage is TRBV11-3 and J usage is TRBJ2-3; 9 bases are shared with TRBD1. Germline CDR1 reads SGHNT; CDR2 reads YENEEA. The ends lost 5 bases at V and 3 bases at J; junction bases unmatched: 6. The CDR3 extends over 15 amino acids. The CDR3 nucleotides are TGTGCCAGCAGCCCAGGGACAGGGATGACAGATACGCAGTATTTT. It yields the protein CASSPGTGMTDTQYF.

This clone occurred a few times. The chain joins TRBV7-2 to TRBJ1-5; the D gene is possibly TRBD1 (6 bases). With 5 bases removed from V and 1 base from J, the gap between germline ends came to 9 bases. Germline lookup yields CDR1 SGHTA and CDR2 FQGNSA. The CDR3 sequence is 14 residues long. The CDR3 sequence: CASSRTVSNQPQHF. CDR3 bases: TGTGCCAGCAGCCGGACAGTAAGCAATCAGCCCCAGCATTTT.

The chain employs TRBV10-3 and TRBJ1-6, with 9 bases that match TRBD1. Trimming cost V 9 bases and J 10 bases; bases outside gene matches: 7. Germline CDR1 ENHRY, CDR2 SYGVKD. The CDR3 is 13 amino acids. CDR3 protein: CAIGTGSQSPLHF. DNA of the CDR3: TGTGCCATAGGGACAGGGTCGCAATCACCCCTCCACTTT.

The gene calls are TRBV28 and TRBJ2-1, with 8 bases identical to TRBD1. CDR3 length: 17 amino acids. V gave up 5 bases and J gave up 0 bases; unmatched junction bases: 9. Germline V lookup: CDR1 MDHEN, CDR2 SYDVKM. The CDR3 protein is CASSPGGGASSYNEQFF. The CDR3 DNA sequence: TGTGCCAGCAGTCCAGGGGGCGGGGCCAGCTCCTACAATGAGCAGTTCTTC.

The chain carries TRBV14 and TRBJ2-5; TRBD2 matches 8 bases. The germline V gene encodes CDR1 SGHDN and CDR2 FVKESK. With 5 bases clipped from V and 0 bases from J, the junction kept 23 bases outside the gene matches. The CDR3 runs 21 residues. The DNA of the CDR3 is TGTGCCAGCAGCTTAGCGAGGAGCGGGAGAGACCCCGGGTCCGACCAAGAGACCCAGTACTTC. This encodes CASSLARSGRDPGSDQETQYF.

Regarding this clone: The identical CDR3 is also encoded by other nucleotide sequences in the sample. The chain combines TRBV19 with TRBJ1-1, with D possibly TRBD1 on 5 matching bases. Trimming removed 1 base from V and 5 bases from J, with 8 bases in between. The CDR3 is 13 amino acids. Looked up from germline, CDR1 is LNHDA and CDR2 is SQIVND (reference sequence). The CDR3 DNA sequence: TGTGCCAGTAGTATAGGGGGGGGAACTGAAGCTTTCTTT. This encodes CASSIGGGTEAFF. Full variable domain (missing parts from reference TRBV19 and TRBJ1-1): DGGITQSPKYLFRKEGQNVTLSCEQNLNHDAMYWYRQDPGQGLRLIYYSQIVNDFQKGDIAEGYSVSREKKESFPLTVTSAQKNPTAFYLCASSIGGGTEAFFGQGTRLTVV.

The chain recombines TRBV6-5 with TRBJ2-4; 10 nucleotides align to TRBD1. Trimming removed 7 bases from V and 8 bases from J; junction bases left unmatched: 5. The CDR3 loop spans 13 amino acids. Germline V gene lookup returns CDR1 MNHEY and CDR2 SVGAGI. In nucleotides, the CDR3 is TGTGCCAGCACCCGGGACAGGGGAGACATTCAGTACTTC. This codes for CASTRDRGDIQYF.

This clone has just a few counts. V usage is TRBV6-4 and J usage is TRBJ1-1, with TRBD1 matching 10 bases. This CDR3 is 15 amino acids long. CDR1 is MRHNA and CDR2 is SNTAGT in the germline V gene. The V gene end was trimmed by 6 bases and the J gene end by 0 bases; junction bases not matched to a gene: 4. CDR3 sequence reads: CASRRQGAVNTEAFF. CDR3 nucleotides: TGTGCCAGCAGGAGACAGGGGGCAGTGAACACTGAAGCTTTCTTT.

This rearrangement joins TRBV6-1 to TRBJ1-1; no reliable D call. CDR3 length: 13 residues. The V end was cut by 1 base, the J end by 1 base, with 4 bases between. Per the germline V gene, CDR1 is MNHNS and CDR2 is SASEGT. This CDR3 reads CASSEVSNTEAFF. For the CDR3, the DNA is TGTGCCAGCAGTGAAGTATCGAACACTGAAGCTTTCTTT.

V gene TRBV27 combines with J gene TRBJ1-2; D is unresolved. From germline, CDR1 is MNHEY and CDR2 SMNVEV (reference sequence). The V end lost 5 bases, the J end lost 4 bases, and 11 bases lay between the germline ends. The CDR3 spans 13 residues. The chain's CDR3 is CASSAVGAYGYTF. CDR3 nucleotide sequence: TGTGCCAGCAGTGCCGTGGGAGCCTATGGCTACACCTTC.

The CDR3 reads CASSLRAADLYEQYF. The DNA for the CDR3 is TGTGCCAGCAGCTTAAGAGCGGCTGACCTCTACGAGCAGTACTTC. The chain joins TRBV7-9 to TRBJ2-7; D might be TRBD2 (5 bases). The CDR3 has 15 residues. V lost 2 bases and J 3 bases, leaving 14 bases between the germline ends. CDR1 is SEHNR, CDR2 FQNEAQ, per germline (reference sequence).

DNA for the CDR3: TGTGCCAGTATTTCACAGGGGTCTGGAAACACCATATATTTT. Residues: CASISQGSGNTIYF. J is TRBJ1-3 and V is TRBV19; TRBD1 agrees at 7 bases. Germline CDR1 and CDR2: LNHDA and SQIVND (reference sequence). The CDR3 runs to 14 residues. Trimming at V came to 7 bases and at J to 1 base, leaving 4 bases not matched to a gene.

CDR3 residues: CASSPHKGTGGGTEAFF. In DNA, the CDR3 is TGTGCCAGCAGTCCACACAAAGGGACAGGGGGGGGCACTGAAGCTTTCTTT. The chain joins TRBV27 to TRBJ1-1; 11 nucleotides line up with TRBD1. The V segment lost 5 bases and the J segment 4 bases; nucleotides outside the gene matches: 12. Germline values: CDR1 MNHEY, CDR2 SMNVEV (reference sequence). The CDR3 runs 17 residues.

The CDR3: CASSFMTSGITSYNEQFF. The CDR3 region has the DNA TGCGCCAGCAGCTTCATGACTAGCGGGATCACCTCCTACAATGAGCAGTTCTTC. The V call is TRBV5-1, the J call TRBJ2-1, with 11 bases that match TRBD2. The CDR3 contains 18 residues. J gave up 0 bases and V 2 bases, and 7 bases lay outside the gene matches. Germline V gene sequence: CDR1 SGHRS, CDR2 YFSETQ.

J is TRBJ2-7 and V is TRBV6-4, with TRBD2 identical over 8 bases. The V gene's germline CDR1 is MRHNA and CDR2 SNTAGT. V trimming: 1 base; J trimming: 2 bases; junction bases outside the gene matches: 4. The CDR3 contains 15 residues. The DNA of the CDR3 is TGTGCCAGCAGTGACTTTAGCGGGACACCCTACGAGCAGTACGTC. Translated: CASSDFSGTPYEQYV.

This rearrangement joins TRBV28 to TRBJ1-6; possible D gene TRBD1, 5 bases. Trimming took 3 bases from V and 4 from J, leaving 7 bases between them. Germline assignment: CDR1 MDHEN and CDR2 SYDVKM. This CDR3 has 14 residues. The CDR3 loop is CASSLRQYNSPLHF. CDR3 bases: TGTGCCAGCAGTTTGAGACAGTATAATTCACCCCTCCACTTT. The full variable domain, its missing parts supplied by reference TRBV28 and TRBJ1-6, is DVKVTQSSRYLVKRTGEKVFLECVQDMDHENMFWYRQDPGLGLRLIYFSYDVKMKEKGDIPEGYSVSREKKERFSLILESASTNQTSMYLCASSLRQYNSPLHFGNGTRLTVT.

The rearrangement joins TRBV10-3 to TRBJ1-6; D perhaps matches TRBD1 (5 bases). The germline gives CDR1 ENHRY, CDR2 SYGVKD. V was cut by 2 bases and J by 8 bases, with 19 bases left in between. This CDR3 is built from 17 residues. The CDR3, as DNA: TGTGCCATCAGTGAGGGGGGAGGGGATTTAGAGGATTCACCCCTCCACTTT. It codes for CAISEGGGDLEDSPLHF.

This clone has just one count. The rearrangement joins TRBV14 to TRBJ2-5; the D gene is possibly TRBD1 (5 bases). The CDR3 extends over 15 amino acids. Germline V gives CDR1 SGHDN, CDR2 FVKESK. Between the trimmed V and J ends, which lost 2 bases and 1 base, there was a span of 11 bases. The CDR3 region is CASSQPITGQETQYF. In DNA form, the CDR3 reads TGTGCCAGCAGCCAACCAATCACAGGCCAAGAGACCCAGTACTTC.